This T cell receptor beta chain derives from a study of blood T cells in healthy people across ages. Study-wide results and limits: In older individuals, TCR beta diversity per million T cells was lower, falling roughly linearly with age. Compared with aged donors, long-lived donors showed fewer expanded clones, suggesting selection.

This clonotype was found a few times. Its antigen is currently unknown. The second PCR ran about 6 to 12 cycles with a sample-barcoded 5' primer and J-beta primers. TCRdb re-derived calls from the 5' RACE reads in MiXCR, one entry per CDR3 protein. The sample comprises about 780,000 distinct CDR3 sequences, around 24% of which are singletons, and 3% rests with the top ten. The sample was also linked to a second study, of T cells of mothers and their children. In that study: cDNA was made from all extracted RNA, about 1.4 ug per 15 ul. The study obtained over 8 million TCR beta CDR3 reads per mother and about 3 million per child.

Sequencing used blood. This TCR came from a boy younger than 18 in good health.

CDR3 region: CASSQRALSNQPQHF. CDR3 sequence (DNA): TGCGCCAGCAGCCAGCGGGCCCTTAGCAATCAGCCCCAGCATTTT. V gene TRBV4-1 combines with J gene TRBJ1-5; unclear D gene. Looked up from germline, CDR1 is MGHRA and CDR2 is YSYEKL. Trimming removed 3 bases from V and 0 bases from J, with 9 bases in between. This CDR3 spans 15 amino acids.